This TCR beta chain comes out of a study of blood T cell repertoires in COVID-19. On the study more broadly: In each case, the material was cDNA or gDNA derived from T cells, B-cell-depleted T cells, or PBMCs.

CDR3 length: 12 residues. The germline gives CDR1 SQVTM, CDR2 ANQGSEA. The V and J ends lost 0 bases and 11 bases respectively, with 13 bases between them. Assay: immunoSEQ multiplex PCR; the TCRdb copy retains only in-frame clones and omits some. The sample has 68,000 or so clones, roughly nine tenths seen once. This receptor was identified in a man aged 45-60 years with acute or convalescent COVID-19. Sequencing was performed on peripheral blood. The rearrangement joins TRBV29-1 to TRBJ1-1; maybe TRBD1 (5 bases). CDR3 nucleotides: TGCAGCGTTGAAGATGGGGCCCCAGGGGCTTTCTTT. This translates into CSVEDGAPGAFF. The full variable domain, completed using reference TRBV29-1 and TRBJ1-1, is SAVISQKPSRDICQRGTSLTIQCQVDSQVTMMFWYRQQPGQSLTLIATANQGSEATYESGFVIDKFPISRPNLTFSTLTVSNMSPEDSSIYLCSVEDGAPGAFFGQGTRLTVV.